This T cell receptor beta chain was profiled in a study of blood T cell repertoires in COVID-19. Study background: Acute and convalescent COVID-19 samples came from the United States, Italy and Spain. PBMCs, B-cell-depleted T cells, or T cells provided the cDNA or gDNA that made up the material.

Profiled with immunoSEQ multiplex PCR; TCRdb holds only in-frame clones, not every one. Counted here are fewer than 80,000 clones, around 90% occurring once; the ten biggest clones make up around 9%. V was pared by 5 bases and J by 0 bases, with 8 bases between. Germline loops: CDR1 SGHTA, CDR2 FQGNSA. The CDR3 is made up of 14 amino acids. Sequencing was done on a sample of peripheral blood. This sequence originates from a human donor in a cohort sampled during active COVID-19. This chain links TRBV7-2 with TRBJ1-3, with D perhaps matching TRBD1 (6 bases). CDR3 sequence reads: CASSLQGSGNTIYF. The CDR3 DNA reads TGTGCCAGCAGCCTACAGGGCTCTGGAAACACCATATATTTT.